This T cell receptor beta chain was documented in a study of cytomegalovirus exposure and HLA in healthy donors (dated by TCRdb to about 2017). Study-level background: An earlier analysis of 587 of the donors reported around 280 Gb of sequence data and 95 million to 140 million unique TCR beta sequences obtained from approximately 180 million T cells. The later analysis used no new phenotypic data to find candidate immune exposures, relying instead on TCR beta sequences and their occurrence across donors. Across around 400 genotyped donors of the cohort, an average of roughly 200,000 unique TCR beta nucleotide sequences per donor were sequenced, and approximately 17% of those sequences were non-productive. In an earlier analysis of more than 550 of the donors, high-throughput TCR beta sequencing was used to judge whether each TCR beta V gene segment behaved as functional or pseudogenic. The study used immunosequencing to profile the T cell repertoires of 666 subjects and linked those repertoires to cytomegalovirus serostatus. The number of typed donors differed by locus: roughly 629-640 for A, B, C, DRB1 and DQB1; some 540 for DQA1; approximately 600 for DPA1; and around 470 for DPB1. The study aimed to test whether signatures of past pathogen exposure could be identified by cataloging public T cell receptors. Of the 350 to 450 genotyped donors, about 84% fell in the genetic ancestry cluster associated with self-reported Caucasian donors. In a later genetic analysis, genome-wide SNP genotypes for about three fifths of the roughly 670 donors were used, and that subset was treated as a discovery cohort. Along with the approximately 670-subject first cohort, a separate validation cohort of over 90 different subjects was used. About 320 gigabases of sequencing data and roughly 90 million unique TCR sequences were included in an early release covering about 700 HLA-typed donors. To predict cytomegalovirus infection status, the study brought together high-throughput TCR immunosequencing, statistical association of individual TCRs with disease status, and machine learning. Because of strong linkage in the cohort, five DR-DQ haplotypes were treated as single units for association and clustering. HLA typing included class I and class II loci at four-digit resolution. To study patterns of TCR occurrence, a later analysis re-analyzed previously published TCR beta repertoires from 666 donors and added high-resolution HLA genotyping. All discovery cohort repertoires had been generated using a single sequencing platform. Donor age, sex, ethnicity and CMV serostatus were compiled alongside the repertoire data.

At the junction V is shortened by 1 base and J by 4 bases, with 13 bases in between. CDR1 and CDR2 were assigned from the germline V gene as SNHLY and FYNNEI. The CDR3, from cysteine to phenylalanine, totals 15 residues. CDR3 DNA only is kept here, 45 bases in frame from base 1. This clone showed up just a few times. What this receptor recognizes is not known. No qualities accompany the bases; no much larger clone lies one base away. In total, about 650 healthy bone marrow donors made up the cohort. Cohort members were all nominally healthy when sampled, although unrecorded immune exposures were likely present. Of the approximately 700 cohort members, roughly 300 had positive CMV serostatus and about 360 had negative CMV serostatus, and CMV serostatus was not recorded for the donor. Each donor provided a peripheral blood sample, and peripheral blood mononuclear cells were used for TCR beta sequencing. The Qiagen DNeasy Blood Extraction Kit was used to extract genomic DNA from the blood cell samples.

Library construction relied on the immunoSEQ multiplex PCR assay. The multiplex PCR relied on a mix of 60 forward primers for TCR Vbeta segments and 13 reverse primers for TCR Jbeta segments. The CDR3 region of rearranged TCR beta genes was amplified from genomic DNA by a multiplex PCR assay. Amplified TCR beta libraries were sequenced as 87-base-pair reads on the Illumina HiSeq System. From the authors' description of their analysis: In a later analysis, 70 million to 95 million unique TCR beta chains were counted across the approximately 620 repertoires, and roughly 11 million of these chains were shared by at least two donors. Raw reads were error-corrected and collapsed into unique sequences with a nearest-neighbor algorithm that merged closely related sequences to remove PCR and sequencing errors. To assign V, D and J gene segments, CDR3 sequences were aligned to IMGT reference sequences. For a sequence to be retained, at least a six-nucleotide match to both a V gene segment and a J gene segment was required. A rearrangement was called productive if the CDR3 had no stop codons and remained in frame with V and J, and every other rearrangement was called non-productive. CDR3 was defined by IMGT convention, running from the second conserved V-encoded cysteine to the conserved J-encoded phenylalanine. The earlier analysis of about 620 of the donors excluded sequences that lacked an unambiguous match to a single V gene segment. An earlier analysis of approximately 590 of the donors called V segments functional above 56.7% productive rearrangements and segregating when the between-donor standard deviation exceeded 5%. A statistical classification framework was built for diagnosing cytomegalovirus status from the catalog of TCR beta chain sequences. A later analysis assigned V and J genes by comparing TCR nucleotide sequences with IMGT/GENE-DB human TR gene sequences. In a later analysis, CDR3 sequences and most-parsimonious VDJ recombination scenarios were assigned using the TCRdist pipeline. A later analysis defined each TCR beta chain by its CDR3 amino acid sequence plus V-gene family, and excluded reads lacking a unique V-gene family. As a way to deal with suspected cross-contamination and a sequencing artifact, a later analysis dropped 450 to 600 nucleotide sequences that were highly shared and had low generation probability. For each public chain, a later analysis derived a clonal expansion index from normalized ranks of inferred template counts within each repertoire. Generation probabilities in a later analysis came from a VDJ recombination model fitted to out-of-frame rearrangements, and those results were checked against IGoR. Hypergeometric tests were used in a later analysis to score TCR-TCR, TCR-HLA and TCR-CMV co-occurrence, with a repertoire-size bias correction applied to the TCR pairs. A later analysis estimated false discovery rates by permuting HLA or CMV assignments 20 times. In a later analysis, co-occurring TCRs were grouped with DBSCAN, and TCRdist sequence similarity was added when clustering was performed within HLA-allele-positive subsets. Co-occurrence clustering excluded repertoires with fewer than 30,000 or more than 120,000 public chains, plus five with anomalous nucleotide sharing. Not all clones reach the TCRdb copy of this immuneACCESS table, which keeps in-frame sequences only. Checked studies attribute under half of the gap to unresolved V genes and leave the rest unexplained. V and J calls plus clone size are reproduced from that table; the DNA served to infer D and trimming. The sample table contains 110,000 to 150,000 clones; only one count was recorded for roughly two thirds of them. The ten largest make up roughly an eighth of the sample.

Overall study results and their limits: Specific HLA alleles were associated with about 17,000 TCR beta sequences at a false discovery rate of 0.05 in a later analysis. According to a later analysis, most CMV-associated TCR beta chains appeared to be HLA-restricted, and the HLA associations seemed to be driven largely by CMV exposure. The study listed 164 TCR beta chains as associated with cytomegalovirus. It was suggested by the authors that the approach could potentially be generalized to other disease states and immunological phenotypes. The earlier analysis of 587 of the donors excluded roughly 17 rarely observed V segments, including chromosome 9 orphons, because counts were too low. In a later analysis, TCR association rates were found to vary across HLA loci, with the most associated TCRs seen for DRB1 alleles and the fewest for HLA-C alleles. In this cohort, only TCR beta chains were sequenced, and detectable features were limited by the absence of alpha or paired-chain data. In a later genetic analysis, a missense DCLRE1C variant was associated with V-gene and J-gene trimming of TCR beta chains, and the association was replicated in an independent cohort. Linkage disequilibrium might explain the correlated functional status among segregating V segments, but an unknown experimental factor could not be excluded. In a later analysis, HLA-associated TCR beta chains showed more clonal expansion and lower generation probabilities than non-associated chains that were equally common. HLA typing was unavailable for some donors at each locus, so association tests used only the typed subset. A further reported finding was that TCR beta sequences accurately predicted the HLA-A and HLA-B alleles for most subjects in the first cohort. In an earlier analysis of approximately 590 of the donors, most TCR beta V segments appeared in productive rearrangements about 87% or about 30% of the time, broadly matching IMGT annotations. In a later genetic analysis, fewer N-insertions in productive TCRs were reported among donors in an Asian-associated ancestry cluster than the roughly 700-donor mean. The presence/absence analyses assumed that sequencing depth was roughly uniform across donors, and that assumption may not be true. Cytomegalovirus status was reported to be diagnosed by the classifier with high specificity and sensitivity in both the original and validation cohorts. For the cohort, immune exposure information was limited to CMV serostatus. A cluster of highly shared sequence variants was judged likely to be a technical artifact of the sequencing pipeline. While some public TCRs were present in many individuals, most TCR sequences turned up only very rarely across donors. A few of the identified cytomegalovirus-associated TCR beta chains were confirmed in vitro to be specific for cytomegalovirus antigens. Some IMGT-functional V segments, including TRBV6-2 and TRBV6-3, could not be told apart with the 87-base-pair reads, so those segments were excluded. According to a later analysis, parvovirus B19, influenza, CMV and Epstein-Barr virus appeared linked to several top co-occurrence clusters. When HLA alleles, especially DR and DQ, strongly co-occurred, TCR associations were difficult to assign to individual alleles.

Sequencing input: PBMCs. This TCR was sampled from a human donor in good health. The sequence is built from TRBV2 and TRBJ1-2; D gene: possibly TRBD1, on 6 matching bases. The CDR3 sequence is CASSEEGMTGYGYTF. The DNA sequence is as follows: TGTGCCAGCAGTGAAGAAGGAATGACAGGCTATGGCTACACCTTC.